What follows are 13 T cell receptor beta chains derived from one specimen sequenced in a study of blood T cell repertoires in COVID-19. Libraries were prepared by immunoSEQ multiplex PCR; TCRdb keeps only in-frame clonotypes and omits some of them. This repertoire shows some 160,000 clones, more than 80% found once; its top ten account for about 2.6%. The sequencing sample was made of peripheral blood. Source of these receptors: a man between 60 and 75 years old with acute or convalescent COVID-19.

The CDR3 loop is CASSYSSQETQYF. In DNA form, the CDR3 reads TGTGCCAGCAGTTACTCGAGTCAAGAGACCCAGTACTTC. The rearrangement uses TRBV6-5 and TRBJ2-5; D gene uncertain. This CDR3 region has 13 residues. Trimming pared 0 bases from V and 2 bases from J, leaving 4 bases between. The germline V gene has CDR1 MNHEY and CDR2 SVGAGI.

This chain joins TRBV19 and TRBJ1-2; D is undetermined. The V end lost 5 bases, the J end lost 2 bases, and 21 bases lay between the germline ends. Germline CDR1 reads LNHDA; CDR2 reads SQIVND (reference sequence). This CDR3 comprises 17 residues. The CDR3 sequence: CASSALLGDYKNYGYTF. In DNA form, the CDR3 reads TGTGCCAGTAGTGCATTACTAGGCGACTACAAAAACTATGGCTACACCTTC.

The J gene is TRBJ2-1, the V gene TRBV13; D may be TRBD2 (6 bases). This CDR3 has 19 residues. CDR1 and CDR2 (germline): PRHDT, FYEKMQ (reference sequence). V was pared by 5 bases and J by 4 bases, with 27 bases between. In nucleotides, the CDR3 is TGTGCCAGCAGCCTCCCTTCGGCGGGATTACTGGGTAAATACAATGAGCAGTTCTTC. This gives the protein CASSLPSAGLLGKYNEQFF.

This chain joins TRBV6-5 and TRBJ1-2; D is possibly TRBD1 (6 bases). The CDR3 is 13 amino acids. The germline CDR1 and CDR2 sequences are MNHEY and SVGAGI. V dropped 4 bases and J dropped 2 bases, with 8 bases sitting between them. In DNA, the CDR3 is TGTGCCAGCAGTTTGGACAGAAACTATGGCTACACCTTC. Protein sequence: CASSLDRNYGYTF.

V usage is TRBV11-2 and J usage is TRBJ2-2; weak D call: TRBD2 (5 bases). Trimming removed 0 bases from V and 8 bases from J, with 7 bases in between. Germline V gene lookup returns CDR1 SGHAT and CDR2 FQNNGV. The CDR3 loop spans 13 amino acids. Here the CDR3 DNA reads TGTGCCAGCAGCTTAGATCGAGGGGGGGAGCTGTTTTTT. Protein: CASSLDRGGELFF.

V usage is TRBV25-1 and J usage is TRBJ1-1, with 7 bases matching TRBD1. Germline V lookup: CDR1 MGHDK, CDR2 SYGVNS. The J segment lost 4 bases and the V segment lost 6 bases, leaving 8 bases of the junction unmatched. This CDR3 contains 14 residues. This chain's CDR3 is CASSSRGSSTEAFF. In DNA form, the CDR3 reads TGTGCCAGCAGCTCCAGGGGGTCGAGCACTGAAGCTTTCTTT. Combining the CDR3 with reference TRBV25-1 and TRBJ1-1 gives the whole variable domain EADIYQTPRYLVIGTGKKITLECSQTMGHDKMYWYQQDPGMELHLIHYSYGVNSTEKGDLSSESTVSRIRTEHFPLTLESARPSHTSQYLCASSSRGSSTEAFFGQGTRLTVV.

This chain uses TRBV5-1 with TRBJ1-1; weak D call: TRBD1 (5 bases). The germline CDR1 and CDR2 sequences are SGHRS and YFSETQ. Between the trimmed V and J ends, which lost 4 bases and 1 base, there was a span of 17 bases. The CDR3 loop spans 16 amino acids. The CDR3 bases are TGCGCCAGCAGCCCCGGGACCTCCGGGGGGAACACTGAAGCTTTCTTT. Translation: CASSPGTSGGNTEAFF.

The chain employs TRBV11-2 and TRBJ1-6, with D uncertain. The germline V and J ends were trimmed by 1 base and 0 bases, with 4 bases remaining between them. The CDR3 has 15 amino acids. Germline assignment: CDR1 SGHAT and CDR2 FQNNGV. The DNA of the CDR3 is TGTGCCAGCAGCTTAGCATCCTCCTATAATTCACCCCTCCACTTT. This sequence encodes CASSLASSYNSPLHF.

The V call is TRBV18, the J call TRBJ2-1; maybe TRBD1 (5 bases). Germline V gives CDR1 KGHSH, CDR2 LQKENI. V was shortened by 6 bases and J by 4 bases, with 16 bases between the two germline ends. CDR3 length: 15 amino acids. CDR3 in amino acids: CASSLTPTEYNEQFF. Here the CDR3 DNA reads TGTGCCAGCTCCCTTACCCCGACAGAATACAATGAGCAGTTCTTC.

The chain is built from TRBV21-1 and TRBJ1-5; the DNA was not compared with TRBD1, the D call given in the table. TRBV21-1 is recorded as a pseudogene. This CDR3 is built from 19 residues. The CDR3 spells CASGFGAGQGPSGNQPQHF. The CDR3, as DNA: TGTGCCAGCGGGTTCGGTGCCGGACAGGGGCCGTCAGGAAATCAGCCCCAGCATTTT.

The chain is built from TRBV5-1 and TRBJ1-1; D unresolved. The CDR3 has 12 residues. Germline V gives CDR1 SGHRS, CDR2 YFSETQ. The germline V and J ends were trimmed by 5 bases and 5 bases, with 10 bases remaining between them. The CDR3 coding sequence is TGCGCCAGCAGTGGCCGGAGGACTGAAGCTTTCTTT. Residues: CASSGRRTEAFF.

CDR3 residues: CASRRLGTGAAEAFF. The CDR3, as DNA: TGTGCCAGCAGACGGTTGGGGACAGGGGCTGCTGAAGCTTTCTTT. V gene TRBV27 combines with J gene TRBJ1-1; 10 bases fit TRBD1. CDR1 and CDR2 from the germline V gene are MNHEY and SMNVEV (reference sequence). CDR3 length: 15 residues. J lost 6 bases, V lost 6 bases, and 10 bases had no gene match.

In this sample, this clone turned up once. V and J are TRBV12-5 and TRBJ1-5; 11 bases fit TRBD1. The CDR3 length is 16 residues. J lost 2 bases, V lost 1 base, and 1 base had no gene match. The germline V gene has CDR1 LGHNT and CDR2 FRNRAP. DNA for the CDR3: TGTGCTAGTGGTTTGGGGACAGGGGGCGGCAATCAGCCCCAGCATTTT. Translation gives CASGLGTGGGNQPQHF.